The clone carrying this T cell receptor beta chain was counted only a few times. This specimen belongs to a study of control samples from healthy donors and cancer patients. Repertoires were generated with immunoSEQ multiplex PCR, while TCRdb's copy carries only in-frame clones and drops some. This table has 22,000 or so clones, 85% to 90% appearing once. Between the trimmed V and J ends, which lost 4 bases and 7 bases, there was a span of 2 bases. The CDR3 is 11 residues long. Per germline, CDR1 MNHEY and CDR2 SVGEGT. This TCR was recovered from a man in his sixties with head and neck cancer. This rearrangement joins TRBV6-2 or TRBV6-3 to TRBJ1-6, with no clear D. Input material: PBMCs. The CDR3 bases are TGTGCCAGCAGTTTGAATTCACCCCTCCACTTT. As protein: CASSLNSPLHF.